This section outlines one T cell receptor (beta chain) sequence together with its context. Antigen: not known. The data belong to a study of T cell responses to AZD1222 COVID-19 vaccine. For the study at large: Second-dose timings of about 4 or about 12 weeks were pooled. Study-level points and caveats: Only 5 or 6 individuals given AZD1222 were seropositive at baseline. Clonal diversity was possibly underestimated, and white British individuals and females predominated among donors. Reportedly, nearly half of unique spike TCRs recognized epitopes outside B.1.351/B.1.1.7 mutations.

Data came from immunoSEQ multiplex PCR; TCRdb stores just in-frame clones and leaves some out. The sample lists roughly 120,000 clones; over 75% were seen once. The CDR3 totals 18 residues. Trimming took 4 bases from V and 4 from J, leaving 25 bases between them. CDR1 KGHSH and CDR2 LQKENI come from the germline V gene. Sequencing used peripheral blood, obtained on day 0 of AZD1222 vaccination. The rearrangement joins TRBV18 to TRBJ1-2, with D uncertain. This clonotype was sampled from an adult in good health. CDR3: CASSQEPSDKSLSYGYTF. CDR3 coding DNA: TGTGCCAGCTCACAAGAGCCCAGTGACAAGTCCCTTAGCTATGGCTACACCTTC.